The T cell receptor beta chain described here comes from a study of shared clonotypes between healthy human individuals. Method: immunoSEQ multiplex PCR; TCRdb's copy keeps in-frame clones and lacks some. The repertoire has around 500,000 clones, around four fifths of them found once; the top ten carry about 11%. From germline, CDR1 is SGHAT and CDR2 FQNNGV. This CDR3 contains 15 residues. Germline trimming cut 6 bases from V and 2 bases from J; bases unmatched to any gene: 5. The origin of this receptor is a woman aged 40-49 years in good health. Some clones in this sample may be carry-over from other donors' samples. The chain has TRBV11-2 and TRBJ2-1; 9 nucleotides line up with TRBD2. Sequenced: PBMCs. This CDR3 is CASRQAGGPYNEQFF. In DNA, the CDR3 is TGTGCCAGCAGGCAAGCGGGAGGCCCCTACAATGAGCAGTTCTTC.